Sequencing of this T cell receptor (beta chain) was carried out in a study of T cells in Graves' hyperthyroidism and ophthalmopathy. In the study overall: Specimen type is peripheral blood, collected at initial diagnosis prior to any treatment. Findings and limits, study-wide: The model foresaw ophthalmopathy a median around 6 months prior to onset.

Amplification yielded TCR beta CDR3 regions, with RNA transcripts as the source. First-round RT-PCR with HTBI primers amplified the TCR CDR3 region. TCRdb used MiXCR to reprocess the multiplex PCR reads, holding one entry per CDR3 protein. Of a few hundred thousand distinct CDR3 sequences listed, approximately 15% are singletons. This CDR3 contains 15 residues. V gave up 7 bases and J gave up 0 bases, with 13 bases separating them. Germline CDR1 is SGHTA and CDR2 is FQGNSA. Uncontrolled infection, other autoimmune disease, pregnancy or lactation led to exclusion. The PBMCs were taken from approximately 9.7 ml of fresh peripheral blood. This clonotype was counted ten times or more. Its target is not known.

The sample consisted of blood. The chain combines TRBV7-2 with TRBJ2-1; tentatively, D is TRBD2 (6 bases). The TCR comes from a woman between 25 and 40 years old with Graves' hyperthyroidism. This CDR3 reads CASNFLGSSYNEQFF. In nucleotides, the CDR3 is TGTGCCAGCAACTTCCTCGGGAGCTCCTACAATGAGCAGTTCTTC.